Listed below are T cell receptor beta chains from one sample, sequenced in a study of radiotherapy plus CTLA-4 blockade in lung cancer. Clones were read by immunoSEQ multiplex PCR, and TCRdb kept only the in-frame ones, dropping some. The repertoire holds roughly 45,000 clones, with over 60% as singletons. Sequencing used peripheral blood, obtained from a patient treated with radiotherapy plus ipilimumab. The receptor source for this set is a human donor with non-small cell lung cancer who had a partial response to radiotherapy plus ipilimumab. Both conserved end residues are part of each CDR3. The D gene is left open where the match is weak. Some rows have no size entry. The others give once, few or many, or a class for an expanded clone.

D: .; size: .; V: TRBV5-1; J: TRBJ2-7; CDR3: CASSLVASDYEQYF; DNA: TGTGCCAGCAGCTTGGTGGCTAGCGACTACGAGCAGTACTTC
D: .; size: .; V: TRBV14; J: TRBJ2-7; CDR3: CASSPRTDLSYEQYF; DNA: TGTGCCAGCAGCCCACGGACAGATCTTTCCTACGAGCAGTACTTC
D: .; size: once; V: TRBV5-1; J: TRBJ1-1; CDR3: CASEGGAGLRTEAFF; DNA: TGCGCCAGCGAGGGGGGGGCGGGGCTGAGGACTGAAGCTTTCTTT
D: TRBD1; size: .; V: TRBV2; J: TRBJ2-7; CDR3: CASISGTGFNEQYF; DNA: TGTGCCAGCATCAGCGGGACAGGGTTCAACGAGCAGTACTTC
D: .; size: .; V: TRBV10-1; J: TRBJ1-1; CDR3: CASSESGVGTEAFF; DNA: TGCGCCAGCAGTGAATCGGGGGTAGGCACTGAAGCTTTCTTT
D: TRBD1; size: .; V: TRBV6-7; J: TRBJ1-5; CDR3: CASSYRLGQEGANNQPQHF; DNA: TGTGCCAGCAGTTACAGGTTGGGGCAGGAGGGGGCAAACAATCAGCCCCAGCATTTT
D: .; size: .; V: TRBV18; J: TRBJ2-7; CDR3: CASSPSRQNEQYF; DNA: TGTGCCAGCTCACCCTCGCGGCAGAACGAGCAGTACTTC
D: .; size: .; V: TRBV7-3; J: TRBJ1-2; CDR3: CASSRGTEDGYTF; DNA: TGTGCCAGCAGTCGGGGGACGGAGGATGGCTACACCTTC
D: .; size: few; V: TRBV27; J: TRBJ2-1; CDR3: CASSFSRGEQFF; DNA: TGTGCCAGCAGTTTTTCGAGAGGGGAGCAGTTCTTC
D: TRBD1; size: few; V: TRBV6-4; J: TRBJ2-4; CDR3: CASRSFRDRGRAKNIQYF; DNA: TGTGCCAGCAGATCATTCCGGGACAGGGGACGAGCCAAAAACATTCAGTACTTC
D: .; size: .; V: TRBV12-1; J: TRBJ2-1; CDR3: CASSFVRAWGEQFF; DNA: TGTGCCAGCAGCTTTGTGAGGGCGTGGGGTGAGCAGTTCTTC